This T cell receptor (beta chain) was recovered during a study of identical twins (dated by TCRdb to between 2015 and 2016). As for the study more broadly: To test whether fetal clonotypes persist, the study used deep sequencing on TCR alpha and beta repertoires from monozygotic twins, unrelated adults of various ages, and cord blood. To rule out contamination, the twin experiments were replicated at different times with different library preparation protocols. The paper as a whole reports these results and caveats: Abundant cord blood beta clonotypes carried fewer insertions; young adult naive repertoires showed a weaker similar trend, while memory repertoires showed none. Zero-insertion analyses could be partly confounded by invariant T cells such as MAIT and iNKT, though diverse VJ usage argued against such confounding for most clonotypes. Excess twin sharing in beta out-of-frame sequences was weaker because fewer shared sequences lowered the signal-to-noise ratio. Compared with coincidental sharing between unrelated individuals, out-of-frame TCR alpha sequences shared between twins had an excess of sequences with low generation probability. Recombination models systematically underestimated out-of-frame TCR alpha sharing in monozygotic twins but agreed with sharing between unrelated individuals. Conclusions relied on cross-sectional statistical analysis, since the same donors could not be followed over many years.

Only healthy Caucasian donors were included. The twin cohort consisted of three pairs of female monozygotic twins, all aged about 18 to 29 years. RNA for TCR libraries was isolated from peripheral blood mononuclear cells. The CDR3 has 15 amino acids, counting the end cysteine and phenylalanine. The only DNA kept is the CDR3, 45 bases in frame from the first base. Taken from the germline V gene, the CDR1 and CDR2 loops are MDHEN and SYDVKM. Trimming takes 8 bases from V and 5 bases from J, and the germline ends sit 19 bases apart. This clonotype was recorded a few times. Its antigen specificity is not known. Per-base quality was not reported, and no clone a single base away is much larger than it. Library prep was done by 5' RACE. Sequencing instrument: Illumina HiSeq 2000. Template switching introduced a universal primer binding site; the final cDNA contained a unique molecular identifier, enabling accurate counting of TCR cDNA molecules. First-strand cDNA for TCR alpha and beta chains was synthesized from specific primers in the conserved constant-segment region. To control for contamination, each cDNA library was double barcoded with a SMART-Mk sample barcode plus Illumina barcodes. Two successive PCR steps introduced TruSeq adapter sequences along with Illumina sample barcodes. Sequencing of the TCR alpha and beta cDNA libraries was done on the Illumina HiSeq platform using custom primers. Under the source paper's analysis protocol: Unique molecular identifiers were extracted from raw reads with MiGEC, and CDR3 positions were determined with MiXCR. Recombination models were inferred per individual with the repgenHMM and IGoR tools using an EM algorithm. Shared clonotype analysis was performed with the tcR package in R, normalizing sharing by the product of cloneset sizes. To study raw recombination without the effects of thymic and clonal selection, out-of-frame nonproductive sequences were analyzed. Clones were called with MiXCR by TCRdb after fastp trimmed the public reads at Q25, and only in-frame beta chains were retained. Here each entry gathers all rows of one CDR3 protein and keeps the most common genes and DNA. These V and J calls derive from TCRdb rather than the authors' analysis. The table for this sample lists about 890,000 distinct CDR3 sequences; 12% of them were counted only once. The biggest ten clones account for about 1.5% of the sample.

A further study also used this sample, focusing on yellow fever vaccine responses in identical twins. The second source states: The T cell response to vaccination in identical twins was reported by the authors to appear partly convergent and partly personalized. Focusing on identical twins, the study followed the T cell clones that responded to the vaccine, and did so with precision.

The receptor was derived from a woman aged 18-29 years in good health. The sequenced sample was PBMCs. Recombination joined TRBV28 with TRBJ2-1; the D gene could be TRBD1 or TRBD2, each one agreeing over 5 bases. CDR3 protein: CASLSTLGPNNEQFF. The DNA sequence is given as TGTGCCAGCTTATCCACCCTGGGACCAAACAATGAGCAGTTCTTC.